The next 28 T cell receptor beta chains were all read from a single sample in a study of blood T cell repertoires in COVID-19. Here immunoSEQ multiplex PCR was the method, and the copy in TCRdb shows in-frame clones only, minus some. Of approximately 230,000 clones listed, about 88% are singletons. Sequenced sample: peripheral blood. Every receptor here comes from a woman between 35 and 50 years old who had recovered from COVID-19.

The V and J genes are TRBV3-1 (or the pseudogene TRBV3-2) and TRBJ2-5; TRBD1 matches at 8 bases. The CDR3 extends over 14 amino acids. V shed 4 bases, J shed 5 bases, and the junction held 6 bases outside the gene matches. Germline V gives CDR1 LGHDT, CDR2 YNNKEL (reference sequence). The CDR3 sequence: CASSRSGGDETQYF. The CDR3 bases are TGTGCCAGCAGCCGCTCAGGGGGCGATGAGACCCAGTACTTC.

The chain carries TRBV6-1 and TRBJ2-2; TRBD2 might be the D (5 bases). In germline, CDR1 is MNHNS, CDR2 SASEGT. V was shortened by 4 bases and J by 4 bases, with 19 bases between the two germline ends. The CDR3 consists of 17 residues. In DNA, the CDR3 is TGTGCCAGCAGTGCGACGCGGGCATATACGGTCACCGGGGAGCTGTTTTTT. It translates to CASSATRAYTVTGELFF.

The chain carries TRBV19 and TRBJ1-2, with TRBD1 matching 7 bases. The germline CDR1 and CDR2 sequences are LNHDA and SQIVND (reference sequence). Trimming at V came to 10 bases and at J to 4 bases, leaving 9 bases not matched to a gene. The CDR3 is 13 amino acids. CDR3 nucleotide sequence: TGTGCCACGCTACCCCAGGGGGGCTATGGCTACACCTTC. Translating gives CATLPQGGYGYTF. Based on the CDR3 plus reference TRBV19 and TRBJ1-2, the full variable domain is DGGITQSPKYLFRKEGQNVTLSCEQNLNHDAMYWYRQDPGQGLRLIYYSQIVNDFQKGDIAEGYSVSREKKESFPLTVTSAQKNPTAFYLCATLPQGGYGYTFGSGTRLTVV.

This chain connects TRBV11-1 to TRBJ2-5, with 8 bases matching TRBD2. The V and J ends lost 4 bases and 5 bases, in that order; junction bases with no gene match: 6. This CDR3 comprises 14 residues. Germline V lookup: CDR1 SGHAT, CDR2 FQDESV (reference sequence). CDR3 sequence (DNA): TGTGCCAGCAGCTCCGGCTTAGCGGGGGAGACCCAGTACTTC. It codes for CASSSGLAGETQYF.

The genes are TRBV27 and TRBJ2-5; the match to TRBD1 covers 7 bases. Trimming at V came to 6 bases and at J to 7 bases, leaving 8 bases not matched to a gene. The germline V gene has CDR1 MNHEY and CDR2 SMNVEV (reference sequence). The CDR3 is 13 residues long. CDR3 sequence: CASRGQSPWTQYF. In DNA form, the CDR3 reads TGTGCCAGCAGGGGACAGTCGCCGTGGACCCAGTACTTC.

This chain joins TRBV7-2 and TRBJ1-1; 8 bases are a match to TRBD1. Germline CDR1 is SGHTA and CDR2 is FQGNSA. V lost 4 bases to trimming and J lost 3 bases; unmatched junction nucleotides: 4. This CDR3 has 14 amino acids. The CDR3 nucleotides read TGTGCCAGCAGCTCTGGACAGGGTCACACTGAAGCTTTCTTT. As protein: CASSSGQGHTEAFF.

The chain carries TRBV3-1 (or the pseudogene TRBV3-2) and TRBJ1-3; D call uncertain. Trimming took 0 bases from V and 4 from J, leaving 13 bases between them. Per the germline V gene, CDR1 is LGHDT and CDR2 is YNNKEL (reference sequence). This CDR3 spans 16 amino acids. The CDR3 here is CASSQEVQTVGNTIYF. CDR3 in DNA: TGTGCCAGCAGCCAAGAAGTACAAACAGTGGGAAACACCATATATTTT.

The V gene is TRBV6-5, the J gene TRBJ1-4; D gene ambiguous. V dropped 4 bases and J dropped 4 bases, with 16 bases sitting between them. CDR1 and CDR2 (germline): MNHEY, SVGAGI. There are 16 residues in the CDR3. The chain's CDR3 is CASSFPPGRGNEKLFF. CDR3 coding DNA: TGTGCCAGCAGTTTCCCACCCGGACGGGGTAATGAAAAACTGTTTTTT.

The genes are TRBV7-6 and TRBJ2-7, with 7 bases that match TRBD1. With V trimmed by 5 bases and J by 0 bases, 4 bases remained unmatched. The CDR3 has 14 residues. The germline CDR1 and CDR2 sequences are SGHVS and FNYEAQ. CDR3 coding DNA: TGTGCCAGCAGCCCACGGGACAGCTCCTACGAGCAGTACTTC. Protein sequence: CASSPRDSSYEQYF.

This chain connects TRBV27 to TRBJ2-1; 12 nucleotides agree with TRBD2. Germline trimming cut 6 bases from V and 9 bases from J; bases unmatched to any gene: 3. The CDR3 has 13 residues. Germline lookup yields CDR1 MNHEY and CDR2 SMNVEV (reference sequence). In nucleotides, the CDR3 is TGTGCCAGCAGGACTAGCGGGAGTTCTGAGCAGTTCTTC. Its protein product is CASRTSGSSEQFF.

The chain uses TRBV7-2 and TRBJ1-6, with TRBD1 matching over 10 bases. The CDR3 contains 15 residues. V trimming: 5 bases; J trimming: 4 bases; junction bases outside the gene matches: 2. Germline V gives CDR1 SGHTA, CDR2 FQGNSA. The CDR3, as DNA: TGTGCCAGCAGCCTGGGACAGGGGTATAATTCACCCCTCCACTTT. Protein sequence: CASSLGQGYNSPLHF.

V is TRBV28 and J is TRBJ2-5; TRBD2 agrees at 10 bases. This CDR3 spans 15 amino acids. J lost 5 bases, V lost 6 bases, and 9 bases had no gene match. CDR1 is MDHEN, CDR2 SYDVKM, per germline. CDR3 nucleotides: TGTGCCAGCAGACCCGGACTAGCGGCTTCGGAGACCCAGTACTTC. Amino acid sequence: CASRPGLAASETQYF.

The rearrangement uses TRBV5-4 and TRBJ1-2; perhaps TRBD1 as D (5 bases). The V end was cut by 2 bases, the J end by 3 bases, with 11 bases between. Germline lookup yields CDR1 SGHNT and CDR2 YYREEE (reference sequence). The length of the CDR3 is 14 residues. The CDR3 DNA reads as TGTGCCAGCAGCTTTGGCAGGGAGGACTATGGCTACACCTTC. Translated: CASSFGREDYGYTF.

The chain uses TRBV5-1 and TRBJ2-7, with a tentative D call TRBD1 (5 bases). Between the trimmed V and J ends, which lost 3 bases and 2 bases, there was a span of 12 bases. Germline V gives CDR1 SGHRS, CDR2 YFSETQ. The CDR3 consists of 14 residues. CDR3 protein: CASSSLGVTYEQYF. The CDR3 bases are TGCGCCAGCAGCTCCCTAGGGGTAACCTACGAGCAGTACTTC.

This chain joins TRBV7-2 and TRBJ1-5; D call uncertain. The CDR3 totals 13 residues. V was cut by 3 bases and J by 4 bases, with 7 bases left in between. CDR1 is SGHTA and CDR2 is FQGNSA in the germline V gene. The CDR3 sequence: CASSFPGNQPQHF. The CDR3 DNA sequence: TGTGCCAGCAGCTTTCCGGGTAATCAGCCCCAGCATTTT. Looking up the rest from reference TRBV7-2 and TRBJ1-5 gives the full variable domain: GAGVSQSPSNKVTEKGKDVELRCDPISGHTALYWYRQSLGQGLEFLIYFQGNSAPDKSGLPSDRFSAERTGGSVSTLTIQRTQQEDSAVYLCASSFPGNQPQHFGDGTRLSIL.

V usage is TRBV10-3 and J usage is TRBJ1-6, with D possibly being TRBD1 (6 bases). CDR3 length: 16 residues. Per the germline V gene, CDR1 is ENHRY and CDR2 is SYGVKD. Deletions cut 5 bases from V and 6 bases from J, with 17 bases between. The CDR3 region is CAISHPPGVGNSPLHF. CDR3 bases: TGTGCCATCAGTCACCCCCCAGGGGTGGGTAATTCACCCCTCCACTTT.

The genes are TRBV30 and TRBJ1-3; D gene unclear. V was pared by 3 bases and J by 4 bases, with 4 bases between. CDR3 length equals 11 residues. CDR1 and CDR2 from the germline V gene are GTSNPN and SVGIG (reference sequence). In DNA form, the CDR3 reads TGTGCCTGGAGGAGGGGAAACACCATATATTTT. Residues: CAWRRGNTIYF.

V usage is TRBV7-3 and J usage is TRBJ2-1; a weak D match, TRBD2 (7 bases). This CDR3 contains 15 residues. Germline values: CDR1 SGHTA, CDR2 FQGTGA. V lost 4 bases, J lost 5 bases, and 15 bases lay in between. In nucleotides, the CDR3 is TGTGCCAGCAGCTCCATCGGGGGGCCTGACAATGAGCAGTTCTTC. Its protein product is CASSSIGGPDNEQFF.

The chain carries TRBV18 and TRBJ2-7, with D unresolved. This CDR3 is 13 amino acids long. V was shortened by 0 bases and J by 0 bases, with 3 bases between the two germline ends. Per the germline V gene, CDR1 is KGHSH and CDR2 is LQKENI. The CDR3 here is CASSPPSSYEQYF. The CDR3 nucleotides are TGTGCCAGCTCACCACCGAGCTCCTACGAGCAGTACTTC.

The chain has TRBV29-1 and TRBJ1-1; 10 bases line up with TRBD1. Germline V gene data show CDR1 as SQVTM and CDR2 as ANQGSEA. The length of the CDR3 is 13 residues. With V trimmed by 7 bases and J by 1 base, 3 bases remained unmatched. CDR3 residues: CSARTGGNTEAFF. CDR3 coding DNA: TGCAGCGCAAGGACAGGGGGGAACACTGAAGCTTTCTTT. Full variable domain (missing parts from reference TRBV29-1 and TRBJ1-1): SAVISQKPSRDICQRGTSLTIQCQVDSQVTMMFWYRQQPGQSLTLIATANQGSEATYESGFVIDKFPISRPNLTFSTLTVSNMSPEDSSIYLCSARTGGNTEAFFGQGTRLTVV.

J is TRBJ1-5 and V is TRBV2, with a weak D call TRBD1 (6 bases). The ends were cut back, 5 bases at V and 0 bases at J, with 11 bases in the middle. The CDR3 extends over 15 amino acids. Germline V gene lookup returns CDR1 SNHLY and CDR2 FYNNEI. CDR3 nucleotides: TGTGCCAGCAGTCGGACAGTGGTTAGCAATCAGCCCCAGCATTTT. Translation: CASSRTVVSNQPQHF.

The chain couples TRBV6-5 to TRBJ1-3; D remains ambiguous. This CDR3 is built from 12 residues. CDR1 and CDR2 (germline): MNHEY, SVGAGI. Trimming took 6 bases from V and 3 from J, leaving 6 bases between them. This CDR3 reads CASSRDGNTIYF. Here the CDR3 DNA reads TGTGCCAGCAGCCGAGATGGAAACACCATATATTTT.

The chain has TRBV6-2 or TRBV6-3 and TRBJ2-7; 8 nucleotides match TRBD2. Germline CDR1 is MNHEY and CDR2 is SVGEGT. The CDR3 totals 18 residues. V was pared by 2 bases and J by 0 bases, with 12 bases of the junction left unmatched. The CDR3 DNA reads TGTGCCAGCAGTTACACATCGGGGGGGCTCTCCTTCTCCTACGAGCAGTACTTC. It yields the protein CASSYTSGGLSFSYEQYF.

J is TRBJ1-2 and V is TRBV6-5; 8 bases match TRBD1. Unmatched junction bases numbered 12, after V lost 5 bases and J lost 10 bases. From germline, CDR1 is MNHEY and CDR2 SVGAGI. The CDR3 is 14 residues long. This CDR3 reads CASSPLGQGLPYTF. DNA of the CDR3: TGTGCCAGCAGTCCTCTAGGACAGGGTTTACCCTACACCTTC.

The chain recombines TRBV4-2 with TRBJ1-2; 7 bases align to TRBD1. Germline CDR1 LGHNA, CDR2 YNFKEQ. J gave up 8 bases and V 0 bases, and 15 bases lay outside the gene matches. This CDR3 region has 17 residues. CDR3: CASSQDDGQEITRGYTF. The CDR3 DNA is TGTGCCAGCAGCCAAGATGATGGACAGGAAATCACTCGGGGCTACACCTTC.

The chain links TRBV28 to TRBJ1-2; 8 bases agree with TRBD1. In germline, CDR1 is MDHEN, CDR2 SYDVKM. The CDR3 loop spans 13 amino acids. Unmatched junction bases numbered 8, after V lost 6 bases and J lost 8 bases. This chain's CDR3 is CASSPGQGWGYTF. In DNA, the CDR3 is TGTGCCAGCAGCCCCGGACAGGGTTGGGGCTACACCTTC.

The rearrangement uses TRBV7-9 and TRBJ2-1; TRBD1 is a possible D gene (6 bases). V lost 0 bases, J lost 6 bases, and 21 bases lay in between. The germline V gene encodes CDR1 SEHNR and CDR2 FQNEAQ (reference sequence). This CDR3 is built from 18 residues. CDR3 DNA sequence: TGTGCCAGCAGCTTAGCTGTTTCCAGGACAGCACCGAGCAATGAGCAGTTCTTC. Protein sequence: CASSLAVSRTAPSNEQFF.

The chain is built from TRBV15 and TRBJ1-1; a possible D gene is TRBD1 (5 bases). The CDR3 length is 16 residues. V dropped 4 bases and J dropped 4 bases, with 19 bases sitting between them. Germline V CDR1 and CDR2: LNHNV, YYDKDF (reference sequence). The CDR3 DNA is TGTGCCACCAGCAAAACCCCCAGGGATTGGAGCACTGAAGCTTTCTTT. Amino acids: CATSKTPRDWSTEAFF.